This record looks at one TCR beta chain sequence and its context. The antigen remains undetermined. There are 15 residues in the CDR3. Germline CDR1 is LGHNA and CDR2 is YSLEER. Trimming shortened V by 0 bases and J by 0 bases, and 6 bases separated the two germline ends. Negative isolation was used for CD8+ and CD4+ T cells and FACS enrichment for TEMRA cells. These data come from a study of CD8 T cells in Susac syndrome. Study findings and constraints: Regarding the TCR sequencing and HLA analysis, the study admitted that a relatively small number of individuals were involved.

Random hexamers were used to reverse transcribe an amount of roughly 0.45 to 1 ug RNA. A multiplex approach, immunoSEQ multiplex PCR, amplified TCR beta CDR3 across 54 Vbeta and 13 Jbeta. TCRdb reanalysed the immunoSEQ multiplex PCR reads using MiXCR and keeps one entry per CDR3 protein. Of under 200,000 distinct CDR3 sequences listed, approximately 94% are singletons. The J gene is TRBJ2-1, the V gene TRBV4-3; D remains ambiguous. The clonotype comes from a human donor with Susac syndrome. The sample was CD4+ T cells from PBMCs. The CDR3 region is CASSQDASSYNEQFF. As DNA, the CDR3 is TGCGCCAGCAGCCAAGATGCAAGCTCCTACAATGAGCAGTTCTTC.